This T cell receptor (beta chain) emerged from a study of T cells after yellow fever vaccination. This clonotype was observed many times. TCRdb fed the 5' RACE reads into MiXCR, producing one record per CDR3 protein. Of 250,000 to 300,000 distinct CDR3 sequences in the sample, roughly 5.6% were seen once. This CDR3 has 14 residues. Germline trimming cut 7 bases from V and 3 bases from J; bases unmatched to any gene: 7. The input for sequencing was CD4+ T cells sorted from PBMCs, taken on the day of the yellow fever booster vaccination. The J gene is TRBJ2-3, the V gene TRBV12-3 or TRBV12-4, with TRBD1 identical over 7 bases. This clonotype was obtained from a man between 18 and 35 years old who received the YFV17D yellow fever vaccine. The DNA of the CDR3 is TGTGCCAGCACCGAGGGGGCGCTAACAGATACGCAGTATTTT. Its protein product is CASTEGALTDTQYF.